The 10 T cell receptor beta chains below all came from one sample that was sequenced in a study of T-cell memory formation after mild COVID-19. MiXCR, run by TCRdb on the 5' RACE reads, gives a single entry per CDR3 protein. Of some 450,000 distinct CDR3 sequences in the sample, roughly 18% were seen once. Sequenced material: PBMCs or a T cell subset sorted from them (not recorded which). Every receptor here comes from a young man who had mild COVID-19 (a few samples of this study predate the infection). Cell type and time point are not known.

The rearrangement joins TRBV5-5 to TRBJ1-2; tentatively, D is TRBD1 (5 bases). The CDR3 is made up of 14 amino acids. Trimming took 2 bases from V and 5 from J, leaving 13 bases between them. Germline V lookup: CDR1 SGHKS, CDR2 YYEKEE (reference sequence). The CDR3 sequence: CASSLTGVRYGYTF. The CDR3 region has the DNA TGTGCCAGCAGCTTAACGGGGGTTAGGTATGGCTACACCTTC.

The table lists this clonotype with a few counts. V is TRBV7-3 and J is TRBJ2-7; TRBD1 agrees at 9 bases. Per the germline V gene, CDR1 is SGHTA and CDR2 is FQGTGA. Trimming removed 5 bases from V and 3 bases from J; junction bases left unmatched: 8. The CDR3 has 15 amino acids. CDR3 coding DNA: TGTGCCAGCAGCCCGACCGGGACAGGGAACTACGAGCAGTACTTC. Translation gives CASSPTGTGNYEQYF.

The CDR3 is CASSLDPRGAQETQYF. The CDR3 DNA follows: TGCGCCAGCAGCTTGGACCCTCGCGGGGCCCAAGAGACCCAGTACTTC. The chain combines TRBV5-1 with TRBJ2-5; D is possibly TRBD2 (6 bases). Germline assignment: CDR1 SGHRS and CDR2 YFSETQ. V lost 0 bases, J lost 1 base, and 13 bases lay in between. The CDR3 runs 16 residues.

A few counts support this clonotype. The chain joins TRBV12-3 or TRBV12-4 to TRBJ1-1; TRBD1 matches 8 bases. Trimming cost V 2 bases and J 6 bases; bases outside gene matches: 5. The CDR3 has 14 amino acids. CDR3 region: CASSLLQTGAEAFF. The CDR3 DNA reads as TGTGCCAGCAGTTTACTCCAGACAGGGGCTGAAGCTTTCTTT.

This clonotype was seen a handful of times. The V and J genes are TRBV12-3 or TRBV12-4 and TRBJ1-5; no firm D call. Trimming stripped 5 bases from V and 4 bases from J, with 15 bases between. This CDR3 is built from 15 residues. This CDR3 is CASSGDVVGNQPQHF. DNA of the CDR3: TGTGCCAGCAGTGGAGACGTGGTGGGGAATCAGCCCCAGCATTTT.

This clonotype was seen a handful of times. V usage is TRBV27 and J usage is TRBJ2-3; perhaps TRBD2 as D (6 bases). The CDR3 is 15 amino acids. Germline V gene lookup returns CDR1 MNHEY and CDR2 SMNVEV (reference sequence). V gave up 8 bases and J gave up 2 bases, with 17 bases separating them. Here the CDR3 DNA reads TGTGCCAGCGGACCCGGAGGGGCCCTCACAGATACGCAGTATTTT. As protein: CASGPGGALTDTQYF.

This chain uses TRBV9 with TRBJ1-4, with no clear D. V was pared by 4 bases and J by 4 bases, with 11 bases between. Per the germline V gene, CDR1 is SGDLS and CDR2 is YYNGEE. The CDR3 totals 14 residues. CDR3 region: CASSPRVDNEKLFF. DNA of the CDR3: TGTGCCAGCAGCCCCCGTGTGGATAATGAAAAACTGTTTTTT.

The gene calls are TRBV21-1 and TRBJ1-6. TRBV21-1 is a pseudogene segment. The length of the CDR3 is 15 residues. CDR3 DNA sequence: TGTGCCAGCAGAACCCGGGCCCTGCTGGATTCACCCCTCCACTTT. This translates into CASRTRALLDSPLHF.

This clonotype showed up just a few times. CDR3 protein: CALRGDSPLHF. The CDR3 DNA is TGTGCTCTTAGGGGGGATTCACCCCTCCACTTT. V and J are TRBV7-7 and TRBJ1-6, with D possibly TRBD1 on 6 matching bases. CDR1 is SSHAT, CDR2 FNYEAQ, per germline (reference sequence). This CDR3 has 11 amino acids.

CDR3 coding DNA: TGTGCCAGTACTTCATGGACAGGAATGAACACCGGGGAGCTGTTTTTT. Translating gives CASTSWTGMNTGELFF. The chain employs TRBV19 and TRBJ2-2, with TRBD1 identical over 7 bases. Looked up from germline, CDR1 is LNHDA and CDR2 is SQIVND (reference sequence). V lost 7 bases, J lost 1 base, and 9 bases stayed unmatched. CDR3 length: 16 residues.